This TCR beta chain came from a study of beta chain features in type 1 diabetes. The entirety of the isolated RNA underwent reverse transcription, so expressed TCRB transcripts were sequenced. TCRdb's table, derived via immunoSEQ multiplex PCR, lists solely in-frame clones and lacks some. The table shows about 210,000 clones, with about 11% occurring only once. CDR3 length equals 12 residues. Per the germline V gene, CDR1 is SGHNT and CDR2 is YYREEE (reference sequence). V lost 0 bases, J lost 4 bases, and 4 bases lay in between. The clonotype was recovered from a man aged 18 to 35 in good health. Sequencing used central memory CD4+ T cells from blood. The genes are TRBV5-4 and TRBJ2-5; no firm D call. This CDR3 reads CASSLVVETQYF. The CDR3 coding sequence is TGTGCCAGCAGCTTGGTAGTAGAGACCCAGTACTTC.